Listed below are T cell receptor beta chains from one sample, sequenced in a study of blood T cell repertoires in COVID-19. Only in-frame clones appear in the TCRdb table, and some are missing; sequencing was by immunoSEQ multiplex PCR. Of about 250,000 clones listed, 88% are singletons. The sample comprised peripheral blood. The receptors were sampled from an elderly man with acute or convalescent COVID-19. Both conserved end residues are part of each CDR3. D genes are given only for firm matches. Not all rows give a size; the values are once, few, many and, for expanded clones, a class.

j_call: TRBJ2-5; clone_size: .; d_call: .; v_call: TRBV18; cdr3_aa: CASSRREETQYF; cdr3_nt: TGTGCCAGCTCCCGCAGGGAAGAGACCCAGTACTTC
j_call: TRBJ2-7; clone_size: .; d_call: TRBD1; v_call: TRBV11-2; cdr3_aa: CASSGSGTGFETYEQYF; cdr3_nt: TGTGCCAGCAGCGGATCCGGGACAGGCTTTGAGACCTACGAGCAGTACTTC
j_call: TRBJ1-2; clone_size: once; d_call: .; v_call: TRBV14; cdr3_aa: CASSLNTRPGAGALNYGYTF; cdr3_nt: TGTGCCAGCAGCCTAAATACACGCCCGGGAGCGGGGGCGCTTAACTATGGCTACACCTTC
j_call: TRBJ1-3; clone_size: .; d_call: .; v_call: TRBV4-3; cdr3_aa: CASSQSDGSSGNTIYF; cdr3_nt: TGCGCCAGCAGTCAATCGGACGGGAGCTCTGGAAACACCATATATTTT
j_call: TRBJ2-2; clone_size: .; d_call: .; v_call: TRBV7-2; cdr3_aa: CASSLFDTDTGELFF; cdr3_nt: TGTGCCAGCAGCTTATTCGATACAGACACCGGGGAGCTGTTTTTT
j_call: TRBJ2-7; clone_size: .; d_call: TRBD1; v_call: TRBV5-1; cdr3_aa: CASSRGRQGTRLYEQYF; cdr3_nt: TGCGCCAGCAGCCGGGGGAGACAGGGGACCCGTCTCTACGAGCAGTACTTC
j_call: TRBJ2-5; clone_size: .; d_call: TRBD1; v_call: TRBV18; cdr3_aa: CASSPRDRETQYF; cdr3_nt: TGTGCCAGCTCACCACGGGACAGAGAGACCCAGTACTTC
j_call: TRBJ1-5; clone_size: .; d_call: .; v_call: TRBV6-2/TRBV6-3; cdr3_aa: CASSPVRSNQPQHF; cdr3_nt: TGTGCCAGCAGTCCAGTCCGTAGCAATCAGCCCCAGCATTTT
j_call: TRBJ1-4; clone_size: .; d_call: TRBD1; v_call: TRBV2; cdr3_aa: CASSDRGTTNEKLFF; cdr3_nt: TGTGCCAGCAGTGACAGGGGGACAACTAATGAAAAACTGTTTTTT
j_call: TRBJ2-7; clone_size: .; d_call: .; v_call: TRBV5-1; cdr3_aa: CASKANYEQYF; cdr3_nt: TGCGCCAGCAAAGCCAACTACGAGCAGTACTTC
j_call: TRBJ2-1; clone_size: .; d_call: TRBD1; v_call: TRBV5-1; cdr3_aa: CASSLVWDRGTNEQFF; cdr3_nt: TGCGCCAGCAGCTTGGTATGGGACAGGGGGACCAATGAGCAGTTCTTC
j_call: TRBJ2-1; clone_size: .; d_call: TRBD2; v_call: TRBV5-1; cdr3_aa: CASSRGTSGRGYNEQFF; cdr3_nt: TGCGCCAGCAGCAGAGGAACTAGCGGGAGGGGGTACAATGAGCAGTTCTTC
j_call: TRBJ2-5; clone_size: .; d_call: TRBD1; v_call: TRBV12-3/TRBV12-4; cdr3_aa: CASKDRGETQYF; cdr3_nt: TGTGCCAGCAAGGACAGGGGGGAGACCCAGTACTTC
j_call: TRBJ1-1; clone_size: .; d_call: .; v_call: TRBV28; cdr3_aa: CASSLGRNTEAFF; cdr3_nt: TGTGCCAGCAGTTTAGGGCGGAACACTGAAGCTTTCTTT
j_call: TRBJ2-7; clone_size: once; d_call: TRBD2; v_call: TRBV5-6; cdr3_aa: CASSPMTSGELGEQYF; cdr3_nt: TGTGCCAGCAGCCCCATGACTAGCGGGGAGCTCGGCGAGCAGTACTTC
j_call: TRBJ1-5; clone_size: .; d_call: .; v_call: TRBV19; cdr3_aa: CASSRGEGNQPQHF; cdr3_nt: TGTGCCAGTAGTAGGGGAGAAGGCAATCAGCCCCAGCATTTT
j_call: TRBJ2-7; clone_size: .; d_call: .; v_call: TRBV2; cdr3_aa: CASSEQQGTHEQYF; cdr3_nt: TGTGCCAGCAGTGAACAACAGGGTACCCACGAGCAGTACTTC